This TCR beta chain was obtained from a study of T cells in Graves' hyperthyroidism and ophthalmopathy. TCR beta CDR3 regions were amplified from RNA. An initial round of RT-PCR targeting the TCR CDR3 relied on the HTBI primer set. From the multiplex PCR reads, TCRdb called clonotypes with MiXCR, one entry per CDR3 protein. The sample includes hundreds of thousands of distinct CDR3 sequences, around 42% seen only once; the top ten take 8.2%. This clonotype was seen ten or more times. This receptor was taken from a woman aged 18 to 35 with Graves' hyperthyroidism. The sample was peripheral blood or thyroid tissue (not recorded which).

The CDR3 nucleotides read TGTGCCAGCAGCCGGACAGGGAATAGCAATCAGCCCCAGCATTTT. Translated: CASSRTGNSNQPQHF. J is TRBJ1-5 and V is TRBV7-8, with TRBD1 identical over 8 bases. Germline V CDR1 and CDR2: SGHVS, FQNEAQ. J gave up 0 bases and V 5 bases, and 3 bases lay outside the gene matches. The CDR3 length is 15 residues.